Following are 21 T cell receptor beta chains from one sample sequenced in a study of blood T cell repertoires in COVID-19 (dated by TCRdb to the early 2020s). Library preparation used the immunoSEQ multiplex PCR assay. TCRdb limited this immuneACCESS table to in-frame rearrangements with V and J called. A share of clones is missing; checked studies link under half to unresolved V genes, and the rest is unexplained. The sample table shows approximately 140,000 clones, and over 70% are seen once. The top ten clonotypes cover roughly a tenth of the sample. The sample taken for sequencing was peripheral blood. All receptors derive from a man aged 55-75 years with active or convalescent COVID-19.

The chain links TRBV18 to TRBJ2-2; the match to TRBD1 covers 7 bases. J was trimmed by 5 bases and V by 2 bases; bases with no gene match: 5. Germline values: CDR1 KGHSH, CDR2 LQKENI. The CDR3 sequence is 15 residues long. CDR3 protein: CASSPETGFTGELFF. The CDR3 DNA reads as TGTGCCAGCTCACCAGAGACAGGGTTTACCGGGGAGCTGTTTTTT.

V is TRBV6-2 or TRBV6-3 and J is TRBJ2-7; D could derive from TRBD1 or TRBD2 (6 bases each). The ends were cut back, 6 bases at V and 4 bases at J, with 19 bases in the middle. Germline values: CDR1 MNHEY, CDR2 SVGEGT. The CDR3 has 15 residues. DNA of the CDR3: TGTGCCAGCAGGTACAGGGACTTGGGAAATTACGAGCAGTACTTC. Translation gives CASRYRDLGNYEQYF.

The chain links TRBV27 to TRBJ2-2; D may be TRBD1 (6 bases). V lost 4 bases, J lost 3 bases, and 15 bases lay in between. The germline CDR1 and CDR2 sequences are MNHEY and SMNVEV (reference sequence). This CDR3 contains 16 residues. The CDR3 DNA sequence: TGTGCCAGCAGTTCCCGGACAGCTCGGGACACCGGGGAGCTGTTTTTT. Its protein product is CASSSRTARDTGELFF.

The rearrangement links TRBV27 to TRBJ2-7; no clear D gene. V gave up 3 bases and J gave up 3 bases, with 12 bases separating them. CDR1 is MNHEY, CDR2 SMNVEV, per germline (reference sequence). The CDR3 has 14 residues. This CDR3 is CASSFSSGFYEQYF. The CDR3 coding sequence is TGTGCCAGCAGTTTTTCCTCCGGGTTCTACGAGCAGTACTTC.

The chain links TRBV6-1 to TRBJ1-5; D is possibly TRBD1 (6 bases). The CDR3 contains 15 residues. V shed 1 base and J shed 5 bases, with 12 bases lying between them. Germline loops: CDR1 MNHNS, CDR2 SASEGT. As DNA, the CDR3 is TGTGCCAGCAGTGAAGACAGGGACCCGTATCAGCCCCAGCATTTT. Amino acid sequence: CASSEDRDPYQPQHF.

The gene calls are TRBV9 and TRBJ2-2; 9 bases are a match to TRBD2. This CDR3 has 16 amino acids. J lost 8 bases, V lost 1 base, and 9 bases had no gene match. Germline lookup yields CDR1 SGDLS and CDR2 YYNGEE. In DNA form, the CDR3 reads TGTGCCAGCAGCGTAACCCCTGCGGGAGGGACAGGGGAGCTGTTTTTT. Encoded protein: CASSVTPAGGTGELFF.

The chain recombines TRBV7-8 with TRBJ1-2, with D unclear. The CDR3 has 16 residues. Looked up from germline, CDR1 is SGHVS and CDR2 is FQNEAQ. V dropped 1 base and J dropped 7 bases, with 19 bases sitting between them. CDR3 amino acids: CASSLVGEGFSGGYTF. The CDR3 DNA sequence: TGTGCCAGCAGCTTAGTAGGCGAAGGATTTTCAGGTGGCTACACCTTC. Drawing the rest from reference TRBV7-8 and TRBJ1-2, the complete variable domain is GAGVSQSPRYKVAKRGQDVALRCDPISGHVSLFWYQQALGQGPEFLTYFQNEAQLDKSGLPSDRFFAERPEGSVSTLKIQRTQQEDSAVYLCASSLVGEGFSGGYTFGSGTRLTVV.

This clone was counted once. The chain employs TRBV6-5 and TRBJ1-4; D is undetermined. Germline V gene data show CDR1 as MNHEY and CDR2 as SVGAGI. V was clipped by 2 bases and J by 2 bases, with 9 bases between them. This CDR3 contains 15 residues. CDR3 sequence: CASSYQAVTNEKLFF. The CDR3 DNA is TGTGCCAGCAGTTACCAGGCAGTTACTAATGAAAAACTGTTTTTT.

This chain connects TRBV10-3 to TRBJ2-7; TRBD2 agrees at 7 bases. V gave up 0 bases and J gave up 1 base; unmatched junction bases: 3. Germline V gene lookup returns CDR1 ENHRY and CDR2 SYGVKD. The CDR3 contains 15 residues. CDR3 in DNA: TGTGCCATCAGTGAGTCGAGTAGCGGGTCCTACGAGCAGTACTTC. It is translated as CAISESSSGSYEQYF.

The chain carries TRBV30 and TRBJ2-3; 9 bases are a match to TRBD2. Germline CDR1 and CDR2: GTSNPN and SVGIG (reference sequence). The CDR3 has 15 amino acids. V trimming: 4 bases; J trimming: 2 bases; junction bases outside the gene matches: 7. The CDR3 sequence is CAWKRGAGITDTQYF. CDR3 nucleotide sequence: TGTGCCTGGAAGCGGGGGGCAGGAATCACAGATACGCAGTATTTT.

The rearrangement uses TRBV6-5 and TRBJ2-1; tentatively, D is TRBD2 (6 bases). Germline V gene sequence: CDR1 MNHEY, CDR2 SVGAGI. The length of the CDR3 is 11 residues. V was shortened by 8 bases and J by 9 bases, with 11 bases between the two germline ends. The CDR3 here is CASGSGGEQFF. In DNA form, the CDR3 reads TGTGCCAGCGGGTCCGGGGGTGAGCAGTTCTTC.

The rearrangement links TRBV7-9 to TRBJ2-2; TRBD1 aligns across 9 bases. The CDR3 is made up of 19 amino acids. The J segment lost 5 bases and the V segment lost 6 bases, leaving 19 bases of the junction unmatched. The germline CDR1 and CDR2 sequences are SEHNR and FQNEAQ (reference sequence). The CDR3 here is CASRPTGTGRTGRTGELFF. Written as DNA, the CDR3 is TGTGCCAGCAGACCCACCGGGACAGGGAGGACCGGGCGGACCGGGGAGCTGTTTTTT.

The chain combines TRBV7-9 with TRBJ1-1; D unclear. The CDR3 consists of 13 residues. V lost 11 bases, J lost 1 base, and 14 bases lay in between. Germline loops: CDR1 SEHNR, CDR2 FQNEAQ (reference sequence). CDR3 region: CAGFGEGNTEAFF. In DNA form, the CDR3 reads TGTGCCGGATTCGGGGAGGGGAACACTGAAGCTTTCTTT.

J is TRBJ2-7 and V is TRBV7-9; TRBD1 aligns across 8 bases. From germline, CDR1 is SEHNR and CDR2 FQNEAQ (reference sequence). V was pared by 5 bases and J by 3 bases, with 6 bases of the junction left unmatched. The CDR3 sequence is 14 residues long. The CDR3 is CASSQGAMLYEQYF. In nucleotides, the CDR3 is TGTGCCAGCAGCCAGGGGGCCATGCTCTACGAGCAGTACTTC.

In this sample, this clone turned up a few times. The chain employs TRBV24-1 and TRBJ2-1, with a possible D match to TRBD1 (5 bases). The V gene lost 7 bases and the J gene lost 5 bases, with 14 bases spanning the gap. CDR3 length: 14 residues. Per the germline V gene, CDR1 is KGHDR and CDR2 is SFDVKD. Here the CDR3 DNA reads TGTGCCACCAGCCGTAGGGGTCAGAACAATGAGCAGTTCTTC. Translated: CATSRRGQNNEQFF.

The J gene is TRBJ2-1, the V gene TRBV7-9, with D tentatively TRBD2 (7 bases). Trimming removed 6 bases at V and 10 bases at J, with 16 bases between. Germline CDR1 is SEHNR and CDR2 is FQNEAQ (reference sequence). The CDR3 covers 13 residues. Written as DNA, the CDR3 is TGTGCCAGCAGTCCCGGGGGGCGGGAAGAGCAGTTCTTC. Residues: CASSPGGREEQFF.

CDR3 loop: CASSPQSSWDRGLEPLHF. The CDR3 coding sequence is TGTGCCAGCAGTCCCCAAAGTAGTTGGGACAGGGGTCTTGAACCCCTCCACTTT. V usage is TRBV28 and J usage is TRBJ1-6; 10 bases are a match to TRBD1. With V trimmed by 5 bases and J by 12 bases, 19 bases remained unmatched. Per germline, CDR1 MDHEN and CDR2 SYDVKM. This CDR3 region has 18 residues.

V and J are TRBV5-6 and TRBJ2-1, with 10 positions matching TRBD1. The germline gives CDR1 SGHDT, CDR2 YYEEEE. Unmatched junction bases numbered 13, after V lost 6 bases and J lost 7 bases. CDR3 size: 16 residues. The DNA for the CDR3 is TGTGCCAGCACCCGACCTCGGGACAGGGGAAGAAATGAGCAGTTCTTC. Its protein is CASTRPRDRGRNEQFF.

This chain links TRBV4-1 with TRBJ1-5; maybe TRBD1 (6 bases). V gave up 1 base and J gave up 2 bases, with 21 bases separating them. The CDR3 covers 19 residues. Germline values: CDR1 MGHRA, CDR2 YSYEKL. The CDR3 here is CASSQGVEQGRLRNQPQHF. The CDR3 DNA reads TGCGCCAGCAGCCAAGGGGTGGAACAGGGTCGATTACGCAATCAGCCCCAGCATTTT.

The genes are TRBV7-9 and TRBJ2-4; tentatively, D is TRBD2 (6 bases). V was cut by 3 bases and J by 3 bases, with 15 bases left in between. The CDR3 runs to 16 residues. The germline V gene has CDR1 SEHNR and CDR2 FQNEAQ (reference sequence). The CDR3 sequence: CASSLGRARDKNIQYF. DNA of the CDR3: TGTGCCAGCAGCTTGGGTAGGGCGCGGGACAAAAACATTCAGTACTTC.

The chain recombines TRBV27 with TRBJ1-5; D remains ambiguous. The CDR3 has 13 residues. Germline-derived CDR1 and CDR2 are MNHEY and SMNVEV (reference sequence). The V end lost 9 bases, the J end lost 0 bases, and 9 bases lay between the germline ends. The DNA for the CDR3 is TGTGCCAGTAAGAGGGATAGCAATCAGCCCCAGCATTTT. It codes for CASKRDSNQPQHF.